This T cell receptor (beta chain) was documented in a study of blood T cell repertoires in COVID-19. Germline V CDR1 and CDR2: LGHDT, YNNKEL (reference sequence). The junction had 6 bases not matched to a gene; V was cut back by 1 base and J by 7 bases. The CDR3 consists of 15 residues. Profiled with immunoSEQ multiplex PCR; TCRdb holds only in-frame clones, not every one. This sample has under 150,000 clones; around 89% occur once, and the top ten carry less than 2.5%. The chain couples TRBV3-1 (or the pseudogene TRBV3-2) to TRBJ2-7; 11 positions agree with TRBD2. The receptor comes from a man aged 65 to 85 with active COVID-19. The sequenced sample consisted of peripheral blood. CDR3 bases: TGTGCCAGCAGCCAAGCTGGGACTAGCGGAGGGGAGCAGTACTTC. Protein: CASSQAGTSGGEQYF.